The rows below give T cell receptor beta chains drawn from one sample of a study of T cell clusters in autoimmune cytopenias. TCRdb reprocessed the multiplex PCR reads; each CDR3 protein has one entry and no DNA is given. This repertoire includes under 3,500 distinct CDR3 sequences. Sequenced input: peripheral blood. Receptors were obtained from a human donor with an autoimmune cytopenia or autoimmune hepatitis (not recorded which). CDR3s include the opening cysteine and the closing phenylalanine or tryptophan. The order of the fields is J gene, V gene, clone size, CDR3 protein. Some rows have no size entry. The others give once, few or many, or a class for an expanded clone.

TRBJ2-7 TRBV20-1 NA CSARDIQDRNEQYF
TRBJ2-3 TRBV20-1 medium-sized CSAIRDRGITDTQYF
TRBJ1-2 TRBV6-6 medium-sized CASSKGQQNYGYTF
TRBJ1-1 TRBV4-2 NA CASNPGSGGEEAFF
TRBJ1-1 TRBV19 medium-sized CASSMGLRGAEAFF
TRBJ2-7 TRBV6-6 medium-sized CASSTNTGAAFYEQYF
TRBJ2-3 TRBV4-2 medium-sized CASSQEGGQGPDTQYF
TRBJ1-5 TRBV6-5 medium-sized CASSRQGNRPQHF
TRBJ1-2 TRBV20-1 NA CSARDRAATNYGYTF
TRBJ2-2 TRBV30 medium-sized CAWSKGTVNTGELFF
TRBJ1-2 TRBV4-3 NA CASSQGWGAPPYGYTF
TRBJ1-4 TRBV29-1 large CSVGTGGDGEKLFF
TRBJ1-5 TRBV28 medium-sized CASSPVADRGIQPQHF
TRBJ2-5 TRBV24-1 medium-sized CATSASETQYF
TRBJ1-1 TRBV29-1 medium-sized CSVPGQGRTEAFF
TRBJ1-2 TRBV12-3/TRBV12-4 medium-sized CASSLGGGDGRGYTF
TRBJ1-5 TRBV12-3/TRBV12-4 medium-sized CASSSDREAQPQHF
TRBJ1-5 TRBV6-1 NA CASRVYRGLSNQPQHF
TRBJ2-3 TRBV12-3/TRBV12-4 medium-sized CASSLNTASTDTQYF
TRBJ1-6 TRBV18 medium-sized CASSPTADRGVSPLHF
TRBJ1-5 TRBV2 NA CASSRLVGQVLLGGSNQPQHF
TRBJ2-1 TRBV5-8 medium-sized CASSSRPSVDEQFF
TRBJ1-1 TRBV6-5 medium-sized CASRVLLSHTEAFF
TRBJ1-2 TRBV4-2 NA CASSQEKGSYGYTF
TRBJ1-6 TRBV12-3/TRBV12-4 NA CASSFYQTNSPLHF
TRBJ2-7 TRBV11-2 NA CASSPSRGYEQYF
TRBJ2-1 TRBV29-1 large CSVTDRDGRNEQFF
TRBJ2-2 TRBV7-6 medium-sized CASSLWDTNTGELFF
TRBJ2-5 TRBV20-1 NA CSARIAGNQETQYF
TRBJ1-2 TRBV7-9 medium-sized CASSIPGFPYGYTF
TRBJ1-5 TRBV12-3/TRBV12-4 medium-sized CASSFLAGKQPQHF
TRBJ2-7 TRBV6-5 medium-sized CASSVQNAYEQYF
TRBJ1-3 TRBV6-2/TRBV6-3 medium-sized CASSTVGQGKRNTIYF
TRBJ2-5 TRBV7-2 medium-sized CASSPVKVNRAKETQYF
TRBJ2-1 TRBV4-3 medium-sized CASSPQRGAYNEQFF
TRBJ2-6 TRBV24-1 medium-sized CATSNPTGEKGGSGANVLTF
TRBJ2-3 TRBV4-2 NA CASSQAGGATDTQYF
TRBJ2-5 TRBV20-1 medium-sized CSANPGGMETQYF
TRBJ2-3 TRBV7-2 NA CASSQVGATDTQYF
TRBJ2-3 TRBV12-3/TRBV12-4 medium-sized CASSLVQGKGGSFGTDTQYF
TRBJ2-3 TRBV12-3/TRBV12-4 medium-sized CASSVSSSGGTTDTQYF
TRBJ2-7 TRBV11-1 medium-sized CASSSTGQGGEQYF
TRBJ2-1 TRBV29-1 large CSVAKTGTSYNEQFF
TRBJ2-3 TRBV15 medium-sized CATSRDSGADTQYF
TRBJ2-7 TRBV11-2 NA CASSLNRYEQYF
TRBJ1-4 TRBV6-1 medium-sized CASSRGQFVARKHEKLFF
TRBJ2-6 TRBV20-1 NA CSASGLAGGSGANVLTF
TRBJ2-7 TRBV19 medium-sized CASSPGSWGSGEQYF
TRBJ1-3 TRBV30 medium-sized CAWSVGQTNTIYF
TRBJ2-4 TRBV5-4 NA CASSYSTGTSNIQYF
TRBJ1-2 TRBV18 NA CASSPPGQSYGYTF
TRBJ2-3 TRBV7-9 medium-sized CASSFGTGGPASPEDTQYF
TRBJ1-3 TRBV20-1 medium-sized CSASGSPGVGTIYF
TRBJ1-1 TRBV30 NA CAWSQPGQGWENTEAFF
TRBJ1-2 TRBV10-2 NA CASSGGDRVGNGYTF
TRBJ2-2 TRBV7-2 medium-sized CASSSRDTPGELFF
TRBJ1-3 TRBV30 medium-sized CAWRRRTGEGNTIYF
TRBJ2-5 TRBV5-4 medium-sized CASSSRVTGQETQYF
TRBJ1-6 TRBV5-1 medium-sized CASSRDGLSSYNSPLHF
TRBJ1-1 TRBV29-1 large CSVVGQMNTEAFF